This is a list of T cell receptor beta chains from one sample in a study of T cells in Graves' hyperthyroidism and ophthalmopathy. Each CDR3 protein is one row after TCRdb ran MiXCR on the multiplex PCR reads. This sample has roughly 180,000 distinct CDR3 sequences, with roughly 10% found just once. The sequenced sample was blood. The receptors stem from a young woman with Graves' hyperthyroidism that later progressed to Graves' ophthalmopathy. Each CDR3 is given with its conserved first and last residue. Fields, in order: V gene, clone size, D gene, J gene, CDR3 length, CDR3 DNA, CDR3 protein. A D gene is named only where the DNA matches it firmly. Size values are once, few and many counts, or a class for expanded clones, and some rows have none.

v_call: TRBV28; clone_size: many; d_call: NA; j_call: TRBJ2-5; cdr3_length: 13; cdr3_nt: TGTGCCAGCAGTCGAAATAGCCAAGAGACCCAGTACTTC; cdr3_aa: CASSRNSQETQYF
v_call: TRBV6-1; clone_size: few; d_call: NA; j_call: TRBJ1-4; cdr3_length: 18; cdr3_nt: TGTGCCAGCAGGTTTCGGGGGGGGGCGCGAGGTGCTAATGAAAAACTGTTTTTT; cdr3_aa: CASRFRGGARGANEKLFF
v_call: TRBV25-1; clone_size: many; d_call: NA; j_call: TRBJ2-2; cdr3_length: 18; cdr3_nt: TGTGCCAGCAGTGAATCTGTCAGGGAGAGGGGAAGGACCGGGGAGCTGTTTTTT; cdr3_aa: CASSESVRERGRTGELFF
v_call: TRBV5-6; clone_size: many; d_call: TRBD1; j_call: TRBJ1-5; cdr3_length: 18; cdr3_nt: TGTGCCAGCAGCTTGGGCCCCGGGACAGGGGTTTTCAATCAGCCCCAGCATTTT; cdr3_aa: CASSLGPGTGVFNQPQHF
v_call: TRBV20-1; clone_size: many; d_call: NA; j_call: TRBJ1-5; cdr3_length: 15; cdr3_nt: TGCAGTGCTAGAGGCCCCGGACTAAGCAATCAGCCCCAGCATTTT; cdr3_aa: CSARGPGLSNQPQHF
v_call: TRBV7-9; clone_size: NA; d_call: TRBD2; j_call: TRBJ2-7; cdr3_length: 21; cdr3_nt: TGTGCCAGCAGCTTAGGATGGGGAGGGGAGGGAGGGCAGATAAAGACCTACGAGCAGTACTTC; cdr3_aa: CASSLGWGGEGGQIKTYEQYF
v_call: TRBV7-2; clone_size: few; d_call: TRBD1; j_call: TRBJ1-3; cdr3_length: 17; cdr3_nt: TGTGCCAGCAGCTTATTTACCATGGGGACAGCGGGAAACACCATATATTTT; cdr3_aa: CASSLFTMGTAGNTIYF
v_call: TRBV20-1; clone_size: NA; d_call: NA; j_call: TRBJ2-7; cdr3_length: 19; cdr3_nt: TGCAGTGCTAGAGATTTGGGTTTTTCGGACTTAGGAGGGTCCTACGAGCAGTACTTC; cdr3_aa: CSARDLGFSDLGGSYEQYF
v_call: TRBV20-1; clone_size: few; d_call: TRBD2; j_call: TRBJ2-7; cdr3_length: 18; cdr3_nt: TGCAGTGCTACCCCGGGACTAGCGGGAGTAAATACCCTCTACGAGCAGTACTTC; cdr3_aa: CSATPGLAGVNTLYEQYF
v_call: TRBV6-2/TRBV6-3; clone_size: NA; d_call: NA; j_call: TRBJ1-5; cdr3_length: 14; cdr3_nt: TGTGCCAGCAACGGCGGACACACTAATCAGCCCCAGCATTTT; cdr3_aa: CASNGGHTNQPQHF
v_call: TRBV20-1; clone_size: many; d_call: NA; j_call: TRBJ1-2; cdr3_length: 10; cdr3_nt: TGCAGTGTCGGTGGGTTAGGCTACACCTTC; cdr3_aa: CSVGGLGYTF
v_call: TRBV7-9; clone_size: few; d_call: NA; j_call: TRBJ2-7; cdr3_length: 16; cdr3_nt: TGTGCCAGCAGCCAAATTACCGGGTCCGTCTTCTACGAGCAGTACTTC; cdr3_aa: CASSQITGSVFYEQYF
v_call: TRBV11-2; clone_size: many; d_call: NA; j_call: TRBJ2-1; cdr3_length: 13; cdr3_nt: TGTGCCAGCAGCGGCCTAAAACAGGTTGAGCAGTTCTTC; cdr3_aa: CASSGLKQVEQFF
v_call: TRBV18; clone_size: many; d_call: TRBD1; j_call: TRBJ2-3; cdr3_length: 15; cdr3_nt: TGTGCCAGCTCACCTAACAGGGGGCGAGGAGATACGCAGTATTTT; cdr3_aa: CASSPNRGRGDTQYF
v_call: TRBV3-1; clone_size: many; d_call: TRBD2; j_call: TRBJ2-5; cdr3_length: 15; cdr3_nt: TGTGCCAGCAGCCCACTAGCGGGAGGGAGAGGGACCCAGTACTTC; cdr3_aa: CASSPLAGGRGTQYF
v_call: TRBV7-9; clone_size: few; d_call: NA; j_call: TRBJ2-3; cdr3_length: 16; cdr3_nt: TGTGCCAGCAGCTTATGGGAGACACCTAGCACAGATACGCAGTATTTT; cdr3_aa: CASSLWETPSTDTQYF
v_call: TRBV15; clone_size: NA; d_call: NA; j_call: TRBJ2-2; cdr3_length: 13; cdr3_nt: TGTGCCACCAGCAGAAAAAACACCGGGGAGCTGTTTTTT; cdr3_aa: CATSRKNTGELFF
v_call: TRBV2; clone_size: many; d_call: NA; j_call: TRBJ1-2; cdr3_length: 14; cdr3_nt: TGTGCCAGCAGTGAACAAGCGACATACTATGGCTACACCTTC; cdr3_aa: CASSEQATYYGYTF
v_call: TRBV20-1; clone_size: NA; d_call: TRBD1; j_call: TRBJ2-7; cdr3_length: 13; cdr3_nt: TGCAGTGCTAGCCGGGACAGGGCGGACGAGCAGTACTTC; cdr3_aa: CSASRDRADEQYF
v_call: TRBV29-1; clone_size: many; d_call: NA; j_call: TRBJ2-5; cdr3_length: 14; cdr3_nt: TGCAGCGTTGCCGGAACCAGGGGGGGAGAGACCCAGTACTTC; cdr3_aa: CSVAGTRGGETQYF
v_call: TRBV4-2; clone_size: NA; d_call: TRBD1; j_call: TRBJ1-1; cdr3_length: 15; cdr3_nt: TGTGCCAGCACTACGACAGGGAGGTTGAACACTGAAGCTTTCTTT; cdr3_aa: CASTTTGRLNTEAFF
v_call: TRBV11-2; clone_size: many; d_call: NA; j_call: TRBJ2-2; cdr3_length: 15; cdr3_nt: TGTGCCAGCAGCCATAACGCCAGGGGCCCCGGGGAGCTGTTTTTT; cdr3_aa: CASSHNARGPGELFF
v_call: TRBV4-1; clone_size: NA; d_call: NA; j_call: TRBJ2-5; cdr3_length: 16; cdr3_nt: TGCGCCAGCAGCCAATCGCACGGGCCGCTTAAAGAGACCCAGTACTTC; cdr3_aa: CASSQSHGPLKETQYF
v_call: TRBV20-1; clone_size: many; d_call: TRBD2; j_call: TRBJ2-1; cdr3_length: 15; cdr3_nt: TGCAGTGCAAGACTAGCGGGAGACTCTTACAATGAGCAGTTCTTC; cdr3_aa: CSARLAGDSYNEQFF
v_call: TRBV30; clone_size: many; d_call: NA; j_call: TRBJ1-1; cdr3_length: 15; cdr3_nt: TGTGCCTGGAGTCTCTTCACAGGGTCGAACACTGAAGCTTTCTTT; cdr3_aa: CAWSLFTGSNTEAFF
v_call: TRBV6-1; clone_size: few; d_call: NA; j_call: TRBJ2-2; cdr3_length: 13; cdr3_nt: TGTGCCAGTCCACTAGCAAACACCGGGGAGCTGCTTTTT; cdr3_aa: CASPLANTGELLF
v_call: TRBV2; clone_size: many; d_call: NA; j_call: TRBJ2-3; cdr3_length: 18; cdr3_nt: TGTGCCAGCAGCCTAACCCGGGTAGCGGAGAGATACACAGATACGCAGTATTTT; cdr3_aa: CASSLTRVAERYTDTQYF
v_call: TRBV15; clone_size: many; d_call: TRBD1; j_call: TRBJ1-1; cdr3_length: 21; cdr3_nt: TGTGCCACCAGCAGAGACGGGGGGACAGGGTCCAAGGTTTTGGTGGACACTGAAGCTTTCTTT; cdr3_aa: CATSRDGGTGSKVLVDTEAFF
v_call: TRBV5-1; clone_size: few; d_call: NA; j_call: TRBJ1-1; cdr3_length: 17; cdr3_nt: TGCGCCAGCTCCCTTAAAGGTGGGATCAGGGATTGGGCTGAAGCTTTCTTT; cdr3_aa: CASSLKGGIRDWAEAFF
v_call: TRBV29-1; clone_size: many; d_call: TRBD1; j_call: TRBJ1-1; cdr3_length: 13; cdr3_nt: TGCAGCGTATCGGGACAGGGGGCCACTGAAGCTTTCTTT; cdr3_aa: CSVSGQGATEAFF
v_call: TRBV27; clone_size: NA; d_call: NA; j_call: TRBJ1-1; cdr3_length: 13; cdr3_nt: TGTGCCAGCAGTATGGACGGGGGAACTGAAGCTTTCTTT; cdr3_aa: CASSMDGGTEAFF
v_call: TRBV7-9; clone_size: NA; d_call: NA; j_call: TRBJ2-7; cdr3_length: 12; cdr3_nt: TGTGCCAGCAGCTCCTTTATGTACGAGCAGTACTTC; cdr3_aa: CASSSFMYEQYF
v_call: TRBV6-1; clone_size: many; d_call: NA; j_call: TRBJ1-5; cdr3_length: 17; cdr3_nt: TGTGCCAGCAGTTTCGGGAGGAGGCAGGCGAGCAATCAGCCCCAGCATTTT; cdr3_aa: CASSFGRRQASNQPQHF
v_call: TRBV28; clone_size: many; d_call: NA; j_call: TRBJ2-3; cdr3_length: 14; cdr3_nt: TGTGCCAGCAGCTTCCAACAGGTCACAGATACGCAGTATTTT; cdr3_aa: CASSFQQVTDTQYF
v_call: TRBV10-3; clone_size: few; d_call: NA; j_call: TRBJ2-4; cdr3_length: 16; cdr3_nt: TGTGCCATCAGTGAGGCGCTACAAGCGGTACGGGGCATTCAGTACTTC; cdr3_aa: CAISEALQAVRGIQYF
v_call: TRBV5-6; clone_size: few; d_call: TRBD1; j_call: TRBJ1-5; cdr3_length: 14; cdr3_nt: TGTGCCAGCAGCTTGTGGGGACAGGGACAGCCCCAGCATTTT; cdr3_aa: CASSLWGQGQPQHF
v_call: TRBV20-1; clone_size: NA; d_call: TRBD2; j_call: TRBJ2-2; cdr3_length: 15; cdr3_nt: TGCAGTGCTAGACCGGGACTAGCGGGGCTCGGGGAGCTGTTTTTT; cdr3_aa: CSARPGLAGLGELFF
v_call: TRBV20-1; clone_size: many; d_call: NA; j_call: TRBJ1-1; cdr3_length: 12; cdr3_nt: TGCAGTGCTAGGAAGAGGGAAACTGAAGCTTTCTTT; cdr3_aa: CSARKRETEAFF
v_call: TRBV30; clone_size: many; d_call: TRBD2; j_call: TRBJ2-2; cdr3_length: 15; cdr3_nt: TGTGCCTGGAGCCCGGGACTATGGGACACCGGGGAGCTGTTTTTT; cdr3_aa: CAWSPGLWDTGELFF
v_call: TRBV11-2; clone_size: medium-sized; d_call: TRBD2; j_call: TRBJ2-5; cdr3_length: 15; cdr3_nt: TGTGCCAGCAGCCCAGGGACTAGCGGCCAAGAGACCCAGTACTTC; cdr3_aa: CASSPGTSGQETQYF
v_call: TRBV6-1; clone_size: many; d_call: TRBD2; j_call: TRBJ2-3; cdr3_length: 16; cdr3_nt: TGTGCCAGCAGTACTTATAGCGGGAGGGAGGGAGATACGCAGTATTTT; cdr3_aa: CASSTYSGREGDTQYF
v_call: TRBV9; clone_size: NA; d_call: NA; j_call: TRBJ1-6; cdr3_length: 14; cdr3_nt: TGTGCCAGCAGCCCGAGACAGGATAATTCACCCCTCCACTTT; cdr3_aa: CASSPRQDNSPLHF